A single sample gave rise to the 18 T cell receptor beta chains below, sequenced in a study of blood T cell repertoires in COVID-19. Assay used: immunoSEQ multiplex PCR; TCRdb lists only in-frame clones, some missing. This sample has about 190,000 clones; less than 85% occur once, and the top ten carry more than 2.5%. Sequenced material: PBMCs or T cells enriched from blood (not recorded which). All receptors derive from a woman in her 30s who had recovered from COVID-19.

The gene calls are TRBV19 and TRBJ2-3; TRBD2 aligns across 7 bases. Germline V gives CDR1 LNHDA, CDR2 SQIVND (reference sequence). This CDR3 comprises 16 residues. The V segment lost 3 bases and the J segment 5 bases; nucleotides outside the gene matches: 11. DNA for the CDR3: TGTGCCAGTAGTATTACGCGGGACTATGGGAGAGATACGCAGTATTTT. Amino acid sequence: CASSITRDYGRDTQYF.

This clone was picked up one time. This rearrangement joins TRBV3-1 (or the pseudogene TRBV3-2) to TRBJ1-6; 10 nucleotides align to TRBD1. With 5 bases clipped from V and 6 bases from J, the junction kept 1 base outside the gene matches. The CDR3 has 14 residues. Germline CDR1 reads LGHDT; CDR2 reads YNNKEL (reference sequence). The CDR3 is CASSGDRGNSPLHF. The CDR3 nucleotides read TGTGCCAGCAGCGGGGACAGGGGTAATTCACCCCTCCACTTT.

J is TRBJ1-2 and V is TRBV5-1; D gene uncertain. The V and J ends lost 0 bases and 4 bases respectively, with 10 bases between them. CDR1 SGHRS and CDR2 YFSETQ come from the germline V gene. The CDR3 extends over 14 amino acids. CDR3 sequence reads: CASSLERTVYGYTF. The CDR3 nucleotides read TGCGCCAGCAGCTTGGAAAGAACGGTCTATGGCTACACCTTC. Full variable domain (missing parts from reference TRBV5-1 and TRBJ1-2): KAGVTQTPRYLIKTRGQQVTLSCSPISGHRSVSWYQQTPGQGLQFLFEYFSETQRNKGNFPGRFSGRQFSNSRSEMNVSTLELGDSALYLCASSLERTVYGYTFGSGTRLTVV.

This clone showed up just once. This sequence joins TRBV3-1 (or the pseudogene TRBV3-2) and TRBJ2-2, with 7 bases fitting TRBD1. Germline V gives CDR1 LGHDT, CDR2 YNNKEL (reference sequence). V trimming: 6 bases; J trimming: 2 bases; junction bases outside the gene matches: 6. The CDR3 extends over 15 amino acids. In DNA, the CDR3 is TGTGCCAGCAGAGGTCAGGGGGTCAACACCGGGGAGCTGTTTTTT. The encoded protein is CASRGQGVNTGELFF.

The chain carries TRBV10-2 and TRBJ1-2; D gene ambiguous. Germline lookup yields CDR1 WSHSY and CDR2 SAAADI. V was clipped by 0 bases and J by 2 bases, with 10 bases between them. CDR3 length: 15 residues. The CDR3 is CASSESRTGNYGYTF. The CDR3 bases are TGCGCCAGCAGTGAGTCGCGGACGGGAAACTATGGCTACACCTTC.

The chain carries TRBV18 and TRBJ1-2, with D possibly matching TRBD1 (6 bases). The CDR3 loop spans 13 amino acids. V shed 2 bases and J shed 8 bases, with 12 bases lying between them. Germline V gene lookup returns CDR1 KGHSH and CDR2 LQKENI. The CDR3 spells CASSPKQGDGYTF. In DNA, the CDR3 is TGTGCCAGCTCACCAAAACAGGGTGACGGCTACACCTTC.

This chain uses TRBV6-5 with TRBJ2-3; D is undetermined. The V end lost 7 bases, the J end lost 0 bases, and 11 bases lay between the germline ends. CDR3 length: 14 residues. The germline V gene encodes CDR1 MNHEY and CDR2 SVGAGI. The chain's CDR3 is CASTGRRSTDTQYF. The CDR3 nucleotides read TGTGCCAGCACAGGAAGAAGGAGCACAGATACGCAGTATTTT.

J is TRBJ2-1 and V is TRBV2, with unresolved D. The V and J ends lost 7 bases and 5 bases respectively, with 18 bases between them. Germline V gives CDR1 SNHLY, CDR2 FYNNEI. The CDR3 is 15 residues long. In DNA form, the CDR3 reads TGTGCCAGCACCTCGAGAGGTCTACGGGACAATGAGCAGTTCTTC. This encodes CASTSRGLRDNEQFF.

The chain recombines TRBV23-1 with TRBJ2-2, with D possibly being TRBD1 (6 bases). TRBV23-1 is noted as an ORF with a role that remains uncertain. The length of the CDR3 is 19 residues. Trimming pared 6 bases from V and 1 base from J, leaving 24 bases between. CDR3: CASSPITRAPDRNTGELFF. The CDR3 nucleotides are TGCGCCAGCAGCCCTATTACCAGAGCCCCGGACAGGAACACCGGGGAGCTGTTTTTT.

This chain connects TRBV6-1 to TRBJ2-7, with D possibly being TRBD2 (5 bases). CDR1 MNHNS and CDR2 SASEGT come from the germline V gene. V dropped 2 bases and J dropped 3 bases, with 14 bases sitting between them. The CDR3 loop spans 15 amino acids. CDR3 DNA: TGTGCCAGCAGTGAATATAATAGCGTCGACTACGAGCAGTACTTC. It encodes CASSEYNSVDYEQYF.

The chain joins TRBV3-1 (or the pseudogene TRBV3-2) to TRBJ2-4; 12 nucleotides line up with TRBD2. This CDR3 has 18 residues. Looked up from germline, CDR1 is LGHDT and CDR2 is YNNKEL (reference sequence). J lost 0 bases, V lost 1 base, and 4 bases had no gene match. In DNA, the CDR3 is TGTGCCAGCAGCCAAGGTTCTAGCGGGGGGGTAGCCAAAAACATTCAGTACTTC. It yields the protein CASSQGSSGGVAKNIQYF.

The chain is built from TRBV19 and TRBJ1-3, with a weak D call TRBD1 (6 bases). This CDR3 comprises 16 residues. Germline V gene data show CDR1 as LNHDA and CDR2 as SQIVND (reference sequence). V shed 5 bases and J shed 2 bases, with 16 bases lying between them. The DNA of the CDR3 is TGTGCCAGTAGTCCCCAGGGGCGCTTCGCTGGAAACACCATATATTTT. Protein sequence: CASSPQGRFAGNTIYF.

Here the CDR3 DNA reads TGTGCCAGCAGCTTAGCCTCGGGGAGTGGCGAGCAGTACGTC. Protein sequence: CASSLASGSGEQYV. The chain is built from TRBV7-9 and TRBJ2-7, with a tentative D call TRBD2 (5 bases). The CDR3 loop spans 14 amino acids. V lost 0 bases, J lost 6 bases, and 12 bases lay in between. Germline CDR1 SEHNR, CDR2 FQNEAQ (reference sequence).

This clone appeared a few times. This sequence joins TRBV6-6 and TRBJ2-1; 9 nucleotides agree with TRBD2. The CDR3 extends over 16 amino acids. CDR1 MNHNY and CDR2 SVGAGI come from the germline V gene (reference sequence). V gave up 5 bases and J gave up 2 bases; unmatched junction bases: 7. CDR3 sequence: CASSRPQRGAYNEQFF. CDR3 in DNA: TGTGCCAGCAGTCGACCCCAGCGGGGGGCCTACAATGAGCAGTTCTTC.

The chain has TRBV9 and TRBJ2-7; 9 nucleotides align to TRBD1. Germline loops: CDR1 SGDLS, CDR2 YYNGEE. The CDR3 length is 15 residues. J lost 3 bases, V lost 3 bases, and 7 bases had no gene match. CDR3 residues: CASSAPGQGHYEQYF. CDR3 nucleotides: TGTGCCAGCAGCGCCCCGGGACAGGGTCACTACGAGCAGTACTTC.

The chain is built from TRBV6-6 and TRBJ2-1, with TRBD1 matching over 9 bases. Germline CDR1 and CDR2: MNHNY and SVGAGI (reference sequence). V lost 2 bases, J lost 4 bases, and 3 bases stayed unmatched. This CDR3 contains 15 residues. CDR3 bases: TGTGCCAGCAGTTACAGCGGACAGGGGTACAATGAGCAGTTCTTC. Translation gives CASSYSGQGYNEQFF.

The chain is built from TRBV11-2 and TRBJ2-3; TRBD1 aligns across 8 bases. The CDR3 totals 16 residues. CDR1 SGHAT and CDR2 FQNNGV come from the germline V gene. V dropped 4 bases and J dropped 2; count of bases not matched to a gene: 8. The CDR3 reads CASSSRQGPTTDTQYF. The CDR3 coding sequence is TGTGCCAGCAGCTCAAGACAGGGGCCCACCACAGATACGCAGTATTTT.

The chain is built from TRBV5-7 and TRBJ2-5; tentative D call: TRBD1 (5 bases). TRBV5-7 is labeled an ORF, and its function is uncertain. The CDR3 loop spans 14 amino acids. V lost 4 bases and J 3 bases, leaving 13 bases between the germline ends. DNA of the CDR3: TGTGCCAGCAGCCCCGACCTGACAGAAGAGACCCAGTACTTC. As protein: CASSPDLTEETQYF.